The clone carrying this TCR beta chain turned up a few times. The source of the sample is a study of T cells in Graves' hyperthyroidism and ophthalmopathy. V dropped 2 bases and J dropped 5 bases, with 10 bases sitting between them. CDR3 size: 13 residues. Germline-derived CDR1 and CDR2 are SGDLS and YYNGEE. Researchers took RNA transcripts and amplified the TCR beta CDR3 regions from them. The TCR CDR3 was amplified in a first-round RT-PCR using the HTBI primer set. TCRdb called the multiplex PCR reads again in MiXCR, with one record for every CDR3 protein. The profile covers 550,000 to 850,000 distinct CDR3 sequences, with roughly 20% appearing a single time and over 15% taken by the ten largest.

This chain uses TRBV9 with TRBJ1-1, with D perhaps TRBD1 (5 bases). This receptor was obtained from a woman between 50 and 59 years old with Graves' hyperthyroidism that later progressed to Graves' ophthalmopathy. The source material was blood. CDR3 region: CASSVDGGTEAFF. The CDR3 DNA follows: TGTGCCAGCAGCGTTGACGGGGGGACTGAAGCTTTCTTT.